Included here is one T cell receptor (beta chain) sequence, with context. Antigen: not known. It was the approximately 130-subject validation cohort, separate from the roughly 700-subject first cohort, to which the donors belonged. These data originate in a study of cytomegalovirus exposure and HLA in healthy donors. Study as a whole: The 120 validation repertoires matched the roughly 670 first-cohort repertoires in platform, a later analysis reported.

V gave up 2 bases and J gave up 6 bases, with 13 bases separating them. The length of the CDR3 is 14 residues. Germline CDR1 and CDR2: SGHDT and YYEEEE. Study-level points and caveats: For cytomegalovirus status, the classifier reportedly gave diagnoses with high specificity and sensitivity. In vitro work confirmed that a few CMV-associated chains recognize CMV antigens.

The protocol was immunoSEQ multiplex PCR, while the TCRdb copy is restricted to in-frame clones and leaves out a portion. This table has some 98,000 clones, about 88% appearing once. This clonotype was obtained from a man younger than 35 in good health and CMV-seropositive. The genes are TRBV5-6 and TRBJ2-3, with D possibly being TRBD1 (5 bases). The specimen sequenced was PBMCs. The CDR3 protein is CASSLDSPVDTQYF. The DNA of the CDR3 is TGTGCCAGCAGCTTAGACAGCCCCGTTGATACGCAGTATTTT. The full variable domain, its missing parts supplied by reference TRBV5-6 and TRBJ2-3, is DAGVTQSPTHLIKTRGQQVTLRCSPKSGHDTVSWYQQALGQGPQFIFQYYEEEERQRGNFPDRFSGHQFPNYSSELNVNALLLGDSALYLCASSLDSPVDTQYFGPGTRLTVL.